This T cell receptor beta chain was documented in a study of cytomegalovirus exposure and HLA in healthy donors. Study conclusions and caveats: Later analysis indicated greater clonal expansion among HLA-associated TCR beta chains than among equally common other chains. In a later analysis, parvovirus B19, influenza, CMV and Epstein-Barr virus appeared linked to several top co-occurrence clusters.

As to this clone: No antigen is known for it.

Researchers ran the PCR with 60 Vbeta and 13 Jbeta primers. The protocol was immunoSEQ multiplex PCR, while the TCRdb copy is restricted to in-frame clones and leaves out a portion. The sample carries 120,000 or so clones, 80% recorded once. Germline CDR1 reads SQVTM; CDR2 reads ANQGSEA. The CDR3 length is 12 residues. The germline V and J ends were trimmed by 6 bases and 4 bases, with 12 bases remaining between them. The chain joins TRBV29-1 to TRBJ1-2; possibly TRBD1 for D (6 bases). Specimen: PBMCs. The sequence was collected from a male donor in good health and CMV-seronegative. CDR3 nucleotide sequence: TGCAGCGTCAAAGGGGACATCTATGGCTACACCTTC. This translates into CSVKGDIYGYTF.